A selection of T cell receptor beta chains follows, all from one sample in a study of cytomegalovirus exposure and HLA in healthy donors. Clones were sequenced by immunoSEQ multiplex PCR, and TCRdb holds only the in-frame ones, with some missing. The sample lists roughly 220,000 clones; over 70% were seen once. The sample consisted of PBMCs. Receptor source: a woman aged 25 to 39 in good health and CMV-seropositive. The CDR3 runs from the conserved cysteine through the conserved F or W. D genes are given only for firm matches. The listing skips clone size in some rows; elsewhere it reads once, few, many or a size class.

>-|TRBV19|TRBJ1-2|-
TGTGCCAGTACCCCTCGGGAGGGGACCTGGTATGGCTACACCTTC
CASTPREGTWYGYTF
>-|TRBV5-1|TRBJ1-1|-
TGCGCCAGCAGCCCGAGCGCGGGAAGCGGGCCCACTGAAGCTTTCTTT
CASSPSAGSGPTEAFF
>-|TRBV27|TRBJ2-7|-
TGTGCCAGCAGTGAAACTCCGACAGTCGGGCAGTACTTC
CASSETPTVGQYF
>TRBD1|TRBV30|TRBJ1-3|few
TGTGCCTGGACCGGGACAGGGGGCTCTGGAAACACCATATATTTT
CAWTGTGGSGNTIYF
>TRBD2|TRBV2|TRBJ2-7|-
TGTGCCATCTCGCACATCGAACTAGCGGGATACGAGCAGTACTTC
CAISHIELAGYEQYF
>TRBD1|TRBV15|TRBJ1-1|-
TGTGCCACCAGCAGAGGGACAGGGTCAACTGAAGCTTTCTTT
CATSRGTGSTEAFF
>-|TRBV6-5|TRBJ2-3|-
TGTGCCAGCAGCCCCTACGAGGGGGCAGATACGCAGTATTTT
CASSPYEGADTQYF
>-|TRBV5-1|TRBJ1-4|-
TGCGCCAGCAGTCGAGGGGTCCTAAATGAAAAACTGTTTTTT
CASSRGVLNEKLFF
>-|TRBV6-1|TRBJ1-2|-
TGTGCCAGCAGGAACGATGGCTACACCTTC
CASRNDGYTF
>-|TRBV4-1|TRBJ2-7|-
TGCGCCAGCAGCCAAGATCTTGCCTCCAGAACGCTGCAGTACTTC
CASSQDLASRTLQYF
>-|TRBV6-1|TRBJ2-6|-
TGTGCCAGCAGTGAAGGCGAGGGGTCTGGGGCCAACGTCCTGACTTTC
CASSEGEGSGANVLTF
>TRBD2|TRBV13|TRBJ2-7|-
TGTGCCAGCAGACTTAAGGGGACTAGCGGTGCTCTTTGGGGCGAGCAGTACTTC
CASRLKGTSGALWGEQYF
>-|TRBV6-1|TRBJ1-2|-
TGTGCCAGCAGGCCCCCGGATGGCTACACCTTC
CASRPPDGYTF
>-|TRBV7-9|TRBJ2-7|-
TGTGCCAGCAGTCATAGACAGGCCTACGAGCAGTACTTC
CASSHRQAYEQYF
>-|TRBV18|TRBJ2-2|few
TGTGCCAGCTCACAGTTGAACACCGGGGAGCTGTTTTTT
CASSQLNTGELFF
>-|TRBV4-1|TRBJ1-1|-
TGCGCCAGCAGCCCGCCGGGACGGACGAACACTGAAGCTTTCTTT
CASSPPGRTNTEAFF
>-|TRBV9|TRBJ2-7|-
TGTGCCAGCAGCGAGGGGGGAGGGTATCCCTACGAGCAGTACTTC
CASSEGGGYPYEQYF
>-|TRBV7-2|TRBJ1-2|-
TGTGCCAGCAGCTTAACACCTTACTATGGCTACACCTTC
CASSLTPYYGYTF
>TRBD1|TRBV9|TRBJ1-5|-
TGTGCCAGCAGCGTAGCAGGGGGTCAGCCCCAGCATTTT
CASSVAGGQPQHF
>-|TRBV5-1|TRBJ2-1|-
TGCGCCAGCAGCTTGCCCAGCTCCTACAATGAGCAGTTCTTC
CASSLPSSYNEQFF
>-|TRBV30|TRBJ1-2|-
TGTGCCTGGAGTGTACCCCGGGGCCCCTATGGCTACACCTTC
CAWSVPRGPYGYTF
>-|TRBV2|TRBJ2-6|-
TGTGCCAGCAGTCCGACAGTTTCTGGGGCCAACGTCCTGACTTTC
CASSPTVSGANVLTF
>-|TRBV25-1|TRBJ1-1|-
TGTGCCAGCAGTGAATACGGATTGGGGGGTGAAGCTTTCTTT
CASSEYGLGGEAFF
>-|TRBV5-8|TRBJ1-2|-
TGTGCCAGCAGAAAGGGACTAAACTATGGCTACACCTTC
CASRKGLNYGYTF
>-|TRBV25-1|TRBJ1-2|-
TGTGCCAGCAGGGGGGGGCGTTCTAATGGCTACACCTTC
CASRGGRSNGYTF
>-|TRBV5-1|TRBJ2-6|-
TGCGCCAGCACCGGAGGGGGGACTGGGGCCAACGTCCTGACTTTC
CASTGGGTGANVLTF
>-|TRBV30|TRBJ2-1|-
TGTGCCTTGGGGCAGGGGAGAGCCTACAATGAGCAGTTCTTC
CALGQGRAYNEQFF
>-|TRBV7-9|TRBJ2-2|-
TGTGCCATGCGATTGACGGCGAACACCGGGGAGCTGTTTTTT
CAMRLTANTGELFF
>-|TRBV7-3|TRBJ2-7|-
TGTGCCAGCAGCTTAGATCCACAGGGTTTTGGCGAGCAGTACTTC
CASSLDPQGFGEQYF
>-|TRBV9|TRBJ2-7|-
TGTGCCAGCAGCGTAGCGGGAGAGGCTGTCGAGCAGTACTTC
CASSVAGEAVEQYF
>-|TRBV28|TRBJ2-4|-
TGTGCCAGCAGTTTATGGGAAACGGCCAAAAACATTCAGTACTTC
CASSLWETAKNIQYF
>-|TRBV11-2|TRBJ1-2|-
TGTGCCAGCAGCCCAGACGGGAACTATGGCTACACCTTC
CASSPDGNYGYTF
>-|TRBV29-1|TRBJ2-2|-
TGCAGCGTTGCCTCTCAGGGACTTGGGCTGTTTTTT
CSVASQGLGLFF
>TRBD2|TRBV30|TRBJ2-1|-
TGTGCCTGGACCCAAGGACTAGCAGTCTACAATGAGCAGTTCTTC
CAWTQGLAVYNEQFF
>TRBD2|TRBV2|TRBJ2-1|once
TGTGCCAGCGGTCCTAGCGGGAATTACAATGAGCAGTTCTTC
CASGPSGNYNEQFF
>TRBD1|TRBV12-5|TRBJ1-3|-
TGTGCTAGTGGTTTGCCGACAGGGGGGGGAAACACCATATATTTT
CASGLPTGGGNTIYF
>-|TRBV5-1|TRBJ1-1|-
TGCGCCAGCAGCTTACCCGGGGTGTACACTGAAGCTTTCTTT
CASSLPGVYTEAFF
>-|TRBV14|TRBJ2-7|-
TGTGCCAGCAGCCCCTATGCCGTTTGGGTCTCCTACGAGCAGTACTTC
CASSPYAVWVSYEQYF
>-|TRBV30|TRBJ1-5|-
TGTGCCTGGAGTAATAGTAACAATCAGCCCCAGCATTTT
CAWSNSNNQPQHF
>-|TRBV14|TRBJ2-3|few
TGTGCCAGCAGCCACGTGGAGGGCACTTCGGATACGCAGTATTTT
CASSHVEGTSDTQYF
>-|TRBV15|TRBJ1-5|-
TGTGCCACGTCACGGATAAATCAGCCCCAGCATTTT
CATSRINQPQHF
>-|TRBV9|TRBJ2-1|-
TGTGCCAGCAGCGTAGCGGGAGTTTACTACAATGAGCAGTTCTTC
CASSVAGVYYNEQFF
>-|TRBV28|TRBJ2-1|-
TGTGCCAGCAGCCTCGAGAGGGGGGGATACAATGAGCAGTTCTTC
CASSLERGGYNEQFF
>-|TRBV10-3|TRBJ1-1|-
TGTGCCATCAGTGTGGGGGAGAACACTGAAGCTTTCTTT
CAISVGENTEAFF
>TRBD2|TRBV27|TRBJ2-1|-
TGTGCCAGCCGGTTAGCGGGGGGCGCGGGGGTAATTTACAATGAGCAGTTCTTC
CASRLAGGAGVIYNEQFF
>-|TRBV30|TRBJ1-5|once
TGTGCCTGGAGTGCTACGTGGGGCGCGGGCAATCAGCCCCAGCATTTT
CAWSATWGAGNQPQHF
>-|TRBV5-1|TRBJ2-5|-
TGCGCCAGCAGCTTGGGGGGAGTTCAAGAGACCCAGTACTTC
CASSLGGVQETQYF
>TRBD2|TRBV9|TRBJ2-7|few
TGTGCCAGCAGCCCAGGGACGGGGTCGGGAGGGCTGTCCTACGAGCAGTACTTC
CASSPGTGSGGLSYEQYF
>TRBD1|TRBV5-6|TRBJ1-2|-
TGTGCCAGCAGTTCGGACAGGGCCGATGGCTACACCTTC
CASSSDRADGYTF
>-|TRBV7-8|TRBJ2-7|-
TGTGCCAGCAGCTCCGCCGGGACAACCTCCTACGAGCAGTACTTC
CASSSAGTTSYEQYF
>TRBD1|TRBV5-6|TRBJ1-2|-
TGTGCCAGCCGAACAGGGGGCAACTATGGCTACACCTTC
CASRTGGNYGYTF
>-|TRBV9|TRBJ1-2|-
TGTGCCAGCAGCCCCTTTAATGGACCCATCGGCCATGGCTACACCTTC
CASSPFNGPIGHGYTF
>-|TRBV27|TRBJ1-1|-
TGTGCCAGCAGTCCCGACACGGTAAGAAACACTGAAGCTTTCTTT
CASSPDTVRNTEAFF
>-|TRBV5-1|TRBJ1-2|-
TGCGCCAGCAGCTTGGTCTCGGGCAGGGGTTCTATCTATGGCTACACCTTC
CASSLVSGRGSIYGYTF
>-|TRBV30|TRBJ1-4|-
TGTGCCTGGAGTAACGGTATGGAAAAACTGTTTTTT
CAWSNGMEKLFF
>TRBD1|TRBV7-3|TRBJ1-4|-
TGTGCCAGCAGCCTCGACAGGGAGGGAAAACTGTTTTTT
CASSLDREGKLFF
>-|TRBV18|TRBJ1-1|-
TGTGCCAGCTCACCACAGGGAGGGGGACGGCCCACTGAAGCTTTCTTT
CASSPQGGGRPTEAFF